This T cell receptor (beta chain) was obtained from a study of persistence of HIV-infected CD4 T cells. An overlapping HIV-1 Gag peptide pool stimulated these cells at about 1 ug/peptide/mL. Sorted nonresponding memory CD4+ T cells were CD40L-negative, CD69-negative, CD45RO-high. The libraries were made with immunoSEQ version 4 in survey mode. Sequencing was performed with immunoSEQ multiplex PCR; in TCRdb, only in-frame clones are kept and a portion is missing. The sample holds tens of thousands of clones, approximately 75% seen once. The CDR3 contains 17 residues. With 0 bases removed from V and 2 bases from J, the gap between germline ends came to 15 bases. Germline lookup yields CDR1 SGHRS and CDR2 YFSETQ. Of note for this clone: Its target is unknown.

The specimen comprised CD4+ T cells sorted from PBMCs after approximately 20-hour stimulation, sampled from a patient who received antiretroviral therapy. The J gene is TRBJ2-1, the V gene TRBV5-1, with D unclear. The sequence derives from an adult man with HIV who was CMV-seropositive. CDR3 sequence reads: CASSLGTGPVTYNEQFF. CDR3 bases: TGCGCCAGCAGCTTGGGCACCGGACCCGTCACCTACAATGAGCAGTTCTTC. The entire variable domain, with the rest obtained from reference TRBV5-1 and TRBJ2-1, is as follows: KAGVTQTPRYLIKTRGQQVTLSCSPISGHRSVSWYQQTPGQGLQFLFEYFSETQRNKGNFPGRFSGRQFSNSRSEMNVSTLELGDSALYLCASSLGTGPVTYNEQFFGPGTRLTVL.